This passage covers 30 T cell receptor beta chains from one sample sequenced in a study of T-cell memory formation after mild COVID-19. In TCRdb, the 5' RACE reads were re-called with MiXCR into one record per CDR3 protein. The table shows some 490,000 distinct CDR3 sequences, with about 18% occurring only once. Sequenced input: PBMCs or a T cell subset sorted from them (not recorded which). The receptors were gathered from an adult woman who had mild COVID-19 (a few samples of this study predate the infection). Cell type and time point are not known.

This clonotype has just a few counts. This chain uses TRBV7-9 with TRBJ1-1, with D tentatively TRBD1 (5 bases). CDR3 length: 15 residues. Germline CDR1 and CDR2: SEHNR and FQNEAQ (reference sequence). The V end was cut by 3 bases, the J end by 7 bases, with 18 bases between. CDR3 region: CASSLGDEGWHEAFF. CDR3 in DNA: TGTGCCAGCAGCTTGGGGGATGAAGGGTGGCATGAAGCTTTCTTT.

This clonotype was seen only a few times. Here the CDR3 DNA reads TGTGCCAGTAGTGCTCAGGGGGACGGGGCCAAAAACATTCAGTACTTC. Protein: CASSAQGDGAKNIQYF. This rearrangement joins TRBV19 to TRBJ2-4; 7 bases match TRBD1. CDR3 length equals 16 residues. The V and J ends lost 5 bases and 1 base, in that order; junction bases with no gene match: 8. CDR1 and CDR2 from the germline V gene are LNHDA and SQIVND (reference sequence).

The chain combines TRBV30 with TRBJ2-3; TRBD2 matches at 10 bases. The V gene end was trimmed by 2 bases and the J gene end by 4 bases; junction bases not matched to a gene: 9. Germline CDR1 and CDR2: GTSNPN and SVGIG (reference sequence). The CDR3 loop spans 16 amino acids. In DNA form, the CDR3 reads TGTGCCTGGAGTTTCTATAGCGGGGGGTTAGCAGATACGCAGTATTTT. Translation: CAWSFYSGGLADTQYF.

The chain is built from TRBV7-9 and TRBJ2-3; D might be TRBD1 (6 bases). The CDR3 is 17 amino acids. The V end was cut by 3 bases, the J end by 0 bases, with 16 bases between. Germline V CDR1 and CDR2: SEHNR, FQNEAQ (reference sequence). The DNA of the CDR3 is TGTGCCAGCAGCTTGGGGGCCGTTGGTGCTAGCACAGATACGCAGTATTTT. Translation: CASSLGAVGASTDTQYF.

The sample holds a few counts of this clonotype. The genes are TRBV5-6 and TRBJ2-2; possibly TRBD2 for D (6 bases). This CDR3 is built from 15 residues. Germline-derived CDR1 and CDR2 are SGHDT and YYEEEE. V was cut by 5 bases and J by 4 bases, with 15 bases left in between. The CDR3 DNA follows: TGTGCCAGCAGTTATAGCACGGGGGTCACCGGGGAGCTGTTTTTT. Translation: CASSYSTGVTGELFF.

This clonotype was counted a few times. The chain recombines TRBV9 with TRBJ2-7, with a tentative D call TRBD2 (7 bases). Trimming left V 0 bases short and J 7 bases short, with 11 bases between. The germline V gene encodes CDR1 SGDLS and CDR2 YYNGEE. The CDR3 spans 13 residues. In DNA form, the CDR3 reads TGTGCCAGCAGCGTAGAGGGGGGGACGGAGCAGTACTTC. This codes for CASSVEGGTEQYF. Full variable domain (missing parts from reference TRBV9 and TRBJ2-7): DSGVTQTPKHLITATGQRVTLRCSPRSGDLSVYWYQQSLDQGLQFLIQYYNGEERAKGNILERFSAQQFPDLHSELNLSSLELGDSALYFCASSVEGGTEQYFGPGTRLTVT.

Remarks on this clonotype: One end of the junction fails to match germline, which may point to a read error. This sequence joins TRBV7-9 and TRBJ1-1; no clear D gene. Germline CDR1 is SEHNR and CDR2 is FQNEAQ (reference sequence). There are 14 residues in the CDR3. The CDR3 DNA reads TGTGGCAGCAGCCCCGTCGTATTGAACACTGAAGCTTTCTTT. It specifies CGSSPVVLNTEAFF.

This clonotype was seen a few times. The chain links TRBV20-1 to TRBJ2-7, with 9 bases fitting TRBD1. The CDR3 has 17 amino acids. The V and J ends lost 1 base and 0 bases, in that order; junction bases with no gene match: 10. CDR1 and CDR2 (germline): DFQATT, SNEGSKA (reference sequence). The CDR3 bases are TGCAGTGCTAGAGCCTCGGACAGGGGCCCGAGCTCCTACGAGCAGTACTTC. It codes for CSARASDRGPSSYEQYF.

V and J are TRBV5-6 and TRBJ1-1; D possibly corresponds to TRBD1 (5 bases). V shed 4 bases and J shed 4 bases, with 11 bases lying between them. This CDR3 has 13 residues. Germline values: CDR1 SGHDT, CDR2 YYEEEE. CDR3 DNA: TGTGCCAGCAGCCTCTGGGGGACCACTGAAGCTTTCTTT. Amino acids: CASSLWGTTEAFF.

This clonotype was detected once. The chain links TRBV20-1 to TRBJ2-7, with 9 nucleotides matching TRBD1. The CDR3 consists of 15 residues. Germline CDR1 DFQATT, CDR2 SNEGSKA (reference sequence). V gave up 4 bases and J gave up 2 bases; unmatched junction bases: 9. The CDR3 loop is CSAKGRQGGPYEQYF. CDR3 bases: TGCAGTGCTAAGGGTAGACAGGGGGGACCCTACGAGCAGTACTTC.

This chain joins TRBV20-1 and TRBJ2-2, with D possibly matching TRBD2 (6 bases). Per germline, CDR1 DFQATT and CDR2 SNEGSKA (reference sequence). Trimming left V 1 base short and J 4 bases short, with 10 bases between. This CDR3 comprises 14 residues. The CDR3, as DNA: TGCAGTGCTAGAGTGGGGGGAGCCACCGGGGAGCTGTTTTTT. It encodes CSARVGGATGELFF.

The chain combines TRBV5-5 with TRBJ1-1; 8 bases align to TRBD1. The V gene end was trimmed by 4 bases and the J gene end by 1 base; junction bases not matched to a gene: 6. This CDR3 is built from 15 residues. Germline assignment: CDR1 SGHKS and CDR2 YYEKEE (reference sequence). The chain's CDR3 is CASSIPTGENTEAFF. The CDR3 nucleotides read TGTGCCAGCAGCATCCCGACAGGGGAGAACACTGAAGCTTTCTTT.

CDR3 amino acids: CASSLRGSSGANVLTF. CDR3 in DNA: TGTGCCAGCAGCTTAAGAGGTTCTTCTGGGGCCAACGTCCTGACTTTC. The chain links TRBV7-3 to TRBJ2-6; D unresolved. Trimming removed 1 base from V and 1 base from J, with 8 bases in between. Germline CDR1 and CDR2: SGHTA and FQGTGA. CDR3 length: 16 residues.

The table lists this clonotype with a few counts. V is TRBV7-9 and J is TRBJ2-7, with no clear D. V was trimmed by 5 bases and J by 2 bases, leaving 13 bases between them. The CDR3 contains 14 residues. CDR1 and CDR2 from the germline V gene are SEHNR and FQNEAQ (reference sequence). The CDR3 DNA sequence: TGTGCCAGCAGCCCGCCCCACAGTGCCTACGAGCAGTACTTC. Amino acid sequence: CASSPPHSAYEQYF.

This clonotype was seen a handful of times. The rearrangement links TRBV21-1 to TRBJ2-7. TRBV21-1 is a known pseudogene. The CDR3 length is 15 residues. The CDR3 sequence is CASSKGPASPYEQYF. The CDR3, as DNA: TGTGCCAGCAGCAAAGGGCCAGCAAGCCCCTACGAGCAGTACTTC.

The chain links TRBV4-3 to TRBJ2-1, with D maybe TRBD1 (5 bases). CDR1 and CDR2 (germline): LGHNA, YSLEER. The CDR3 extends over 14 amino acids. V lost 1 base to trimming and J lost 9 bases, with 13 bases between them. The CDR3 sequence is CASSQVAGFGEQFF. In nucleotides, the CDR3 is TGCGCCAGCAGCCAAGTTGCAGGGTTCGGTGAGCAGTTCTTC.

V gene TRBV7-2 combines with J gene TRBJ1-1; TRBD1 agrees at 9 bases. CDR3 length: 13 amino acids. The trim removed 8 bases at V and 0 bases at J, leaving 1 base unmatched. Looked up from germline, CDR1 is SGHTA and CDR2 is FQGNSA. As DNA, the CDR3 is TGTGCCAGCGGACAGGGGATGAACACTGAAGCTTTCTTT. The encoded protein is CASGQGMNTEAFF. Variable domain in full (rest from reference TRBV7-2 and TRBJ1-1): GAGVSQSPSNKVTEKGKDVELRCDPISGHTALYWYRQSLGQGLEFLIYFQGNSAPDKSGLPSDRFSAERTGGSVSTLTIQRTQQEDSAVYLCASGQGMNTEAFFGQGTRLTVV.

The rearrangement uses TRBV29-1 and TRBJ1-2; D is perhaps TRBD1 (6 bases). CDR1 is SQVTM and CDR2 is ANQGSEA in the germline V gene. The CDR3 has 12 amino acids. V dropped 7 bases and J dropped 6 bases, with 15 bases sitting between them. Written as DNA, the CDR3 is TGCAGCGCCTTGGGGGGGGCTAATGGCTACACCTTC. Its protein is CSALGGANGYTF.

The V call is TRBV29-1, the J call TRBJ1-2; no reliable D call. V was cut by 1 base and J by 4 bases, with 13 bases left in between. The CDR3 consists of 14 residues. Per germline, CDR1 SQVTM and CDR2 ANQGSEA. CDR3 sequence reads: CSVEGGSVGYGYTF. Here the CDR3 DNA reads TGCAGCGTTGAAGGTGGGAGCGTGGGCTATGGCTACACCTTC.

The chain has TRBV24-1 and TRBJ2-1; 9 bases agree with TRBD2. The CDR3 runs 19 residues. CDR1 KGHDR and CDR2 SFDVKD come from the germline V gene. V lost 3 bases and J lost 8; bases outside the gene matches: 19. The chain's CDR3 is CATSDPYSGGSVGTDEQFF. The DNA of the CDR3 is TGTGCCACCAGTGATCCCTACAGCGGGGGGTCCGTAGGGACGGATGAGCAGTTCTTC.

This clonotype was detected many times. V usage is TRBV5-1 and J usage is TRBJ1-5; 10 bases map to TRBD1. The CDR3 runs 15 residues. Germline CDR1 SGHRS, CDR2 YFSETQ. J lost 2 bases, V lost 4 bases, and 3 bases had no gene match. CDR3 loop: CASSRGTGGNQPQHF. DNA for the CDR3: TGCGCCAGCAGCAGAGGGACAGGGGGCAATCAGCCCCAGCATTTT.

The V call is TRBV9, the J call TRBJ2-1, with no clear D. This CDR3 is 12 amino acids long. Germline V gene lookup returns CDR1 SGDLS and CDR2 YYNGEE. V was pared by 2 bases and J by 10 bases, with 10 bases between. CDR3 DNA: TGTGCCAGCAGCGTGGGCTTAAACGAGCAGTTCTTC. Amino acids: CASSVGLNEQFF.

The table lists this clonotype with a few counts. V is TRBV7-4 and J is TRBJ2-1; D perhaps matches TRBD2 (6 bases). Germline V lookup: CDR1 SGHVT, CDR2 SQSDAQ. V was shortened by 8 bases and J by 6 bases, with 23 bases between the two germline ends. The CDR3 has 16 residues. Written as DNA, the CDR3 is TGTGCCAGCGGTACCCGGGCGCGGGAATCGGGCAATGAGCAGTTCTTC. It yields the protein CASGTRARESGNEQFF.

The chain joins TRBV7-8 to TRBJ2-5, with D possibly being TRBD1 (6 bases). Trimming stripped 1 base from V and 4 bases from J, with 13 bases between. The CDR3 extends over 15 amino acids. Germline CDR1 reads SGHVS; CDR2 reads FQNEAQ. The CDR3 reads CASSLDDQGIETQYF. CDR3 DNA sequence: TGTGCCAGCAGCTTAGACGATCAGGGGATAGAGACCCAGTACTTC.

CDR3 sequence reads: CASSSGWGSADTQYF. CDR3 sequence (DNA): TGTGCCAGCAGCTCCGGCTGGGGGTCCGCGGATACGCAGTATTTT. This chain uses TRBV7-2 with TRBJ2-3; D is tentatively TRBD1 or TRBD2 (5 bases each). The CDR3 contains 15 residues. The V end lost 4 bases, the J end lost 6 bases, and 17 bases lay between the germline ends. The germline gives CDR1 SGHTA, CDR2 FQGNSA.

This clonotype has only a few counts. This chain uses TRBV29-1 with TRBJ2-2; D is possibly TRBD1 (5 bases). Germline CDR1 and CDR2: SQVTM and ANQGSEA. Trimming removed 4 bases from V and 6 bases from J, with 15 bases in between. CDR3 length equals 14 residues. As DNA, the CDR3 is TGCAGCGTTGCCGGCAGGGTAGGCCCCGGGGAGCTGTTTTTT. This encodes CSVAGRVGPGELFF.

The chain recombines TRBV12-3 or TRBV12-4 with TRBJ2-5, with TRBD2 identical over 7 bases. This CDR3 has 16 amino acids. Unmatched junction bases numbered 9, after V lost 5 bases and J lost 0 bases. In DNA form, the CDR3 reads TGTGCCAGCAGTATTGGCTGGGGGGGGTACCAAGAGACCCAGTACTTC. This encodes CASSIGWGGYQETQYF.

This clonotype was seen repeatedly, ten times or more. The V and J genes are TRBV7-8 and TRBJ1-1; D gene ambiguous. V shed 5 bases and J shed 2 bases, with 15 bases lying between them. The CDR3 consists of 15 residues. Germline CDR1 reads SGHVS; CDR2 reads FQNEAQ. The DNA for the CDR3 is TGTGCCAGCAGCCCGCGAATAGACATTAACACTGAAGCTTTCTTT. Translated, it gives CASSPRIDINTEAFF. The full variable domain, in which reference TRBV7-8 and TRBJ1-1 provide the parts outside the CDR3, is GAGVSQSPRYKVAKRGQDVALRCDPISGHVSLFWYQQALGQGPEFLTYFQNEAQLDKSGLPSDRFFAERPEGSVSTLKIQRTQQEDSAVYLCASSPRIDINTEAFFGQGTRLTVV.

This clonotype was detected a few times. This chain joins TRBV6-5 and TRBJ2-1; 7 positions agree with TRBD2. V was clipped by 5 bases and J by 10 bases; unmatched bases: 17. The germline V gene encodes CDR1 MNHEY and CDR2 SVGAGI. The CDR3 is 16 amino acids. The CDR3: CASSLTAGDSRMEQFF. The CDR3 DNA sequence: TGTGCCAGCAGTCTTACCGCGGGGGATAGTAGAATGGAGCAGTTCTTC.

This clonotype was counted between two and nine times. V gene TRBV12-3 or TRBV12-4 combines with J gene TRBJ1-1, with a possible D match to TRBD1 (5 bases). This CDR3 spans 16 amino acids. Trimming cost V 8 bases and J 3 bases, with 22 bases left between them. The CDR3 DNA reads TGTGCCAGCTCCCCGATGCTGGGAGGGGCGGACACTGAAGCTTTCTTT. Translated: CASSPMLGGADTEAFF.